The present T cell receptor (beta chain) was sequenced within a study of blood T cells in healthy people across ages. The CDR3 length is 16 residues. The germline gives CDR1 SGHRS, CDR2 YFSETQ. J gave up 0 bases and V 4 bases, and 5 bases lay outside the gene matches. Together with a sample-barcoded 5' primer, a J-beta primer mix was included in a second PCR lasting about 7 to 11 cycles. TCRdb redid the calling of the 5' RACE reads with MiXCR, one entry per CDR3 protein. The data hold around 1.1 million distinct CDR3 sequences, with roughly two fifths observed a single time. This clonotype was seen only a few times.

Sequenced sample: blood. The chain has TRBV5-1 and TRBJ1-4, with TRBD1 matching over 8 bases. This sequence was found in a man aged 18-30 years in good health. The CDR3 DNA sequence: TGCGCCAGCAGCACCGGACAGGGCGCAACTAATGAAAAACTGTTTTTT. This encodes CASSTGQGATNEKLFF.